Below are 24 T cell receptor beta chains sequenced from a single sample in a study of T-cell memory formation after mild COVID-19 (dated by TCRdb to the early 2020s). The protocol used for the library was 5' RACE. Sequencing used an Illumina NovaSeq 6000. TCRdb ran its own pipeline on the public reads, namely fastp trimming at Q25 and MiXCR clone calling, and kept in-frame beta chains. Each CDR3 protein appears once, grouped with its most common genes and DNA. Counted in this sample were around 140,000 distinct CDR3 sequences; approximately 25% of them appeared once. The ten largest clones take up around 22% of the sample. Sequencing used PBMCs or a T cell subset sorted from them (not recorded which). Source of these receptors: an adult woman who had mild COVID-19 (a few samples of this study predate the infection). The sample titles of this study are shuffled in the database, so cell type and time point are left out; the donor was told from shared clones.

This clonotype was recorded a few times. J is TRBJ2-7 and V is TRBV2; possibly TRBD2 for D (6 bases). The CDR3 sequence is 14 residues long. Germline V gives CDR1 SNHLY, CDR2 FYNNEI. Trimming cost V 4 bases and J 7 bases, with 17 bases left between them. DNA for the CDR3: TGTGCCAGCAGTGTCTTTAGGGCTGCGGGGGAGCAGTACTTC. It translates to CASSVFRAAGEQYF.

This clonotype has only a few counts. The chain is built from TRBV5-6 and TRBJ2-3; D might be TRBD1 or TRBD2, each matching 5 bases. Germline V gives CDR1 SGHDT, CDR2 YYEEEE. V was cut by 2 bases and J by 4 bases, with 14 bases left in between. This CDR3 comprises 15 residues. CDR3 DNA: TGTGCCAGCAGCTTAAGGGACCCTATTCCAGATACGCAGTATTTT. Translating gives CASSLRDPIPDTQYF.

This chain connects TRBV5-1 to TRBJ1-2; weak D call: TRBD1 (6 bases). Germline V lookup: CDR1 SGHRS, CDR2 YFSETQ. This CDR3 contains 16 residues. The V gene lost 0 bases and the J gene lost 0 bases, with 12 bases spanning the gap. CDR3 sequence reads: CASSLVRGTSNYGYTF. The CDR3 DNA reads TGCGCCAGCAGCTTGGTGAGGGGGACCTCTAACTATGGCTACACCTTC.

The chain employs TRBV24-1 and TRBJ2-3; a possible D gene is TRBD2 (6 bases). The germline V and J ends were trimmed by 5 bases and 2 bases, with 16 bases remaining between them. The CDR3 length is 16 residues. Per the germline V gene, CDR1 is KGHDR and CDR2 is SFDVKD. The DNA of the CDR3 is TGTGCCACCAGTGCGCGGGACCCTGTTGACACAGATACGCAGTATTTT. This codes for CATSARDPVDTDTQYF.

This chain links TRBV13 with TRBJ1-1; TRBD1 might be the D (6 bases). The ends were cut back, 7 bases at V and 2 bases at J, with 11 bases in the middle. The CDR3 extends over 13 amino acids. Germline V gene sequence: CDR1 PRHDT, CDR2 FYEKMQ (reference sequence). DNA of the CDR3: TGTGCCAGCACCCCAGGGGAAAACACTGAAGCTTTCTTT. Translating gives CASTPGENTEAFF.

This clonotype was seen at least ten times. V and J are TRBV4-3 and TRBJ2-1, with D possibly being TRBD2 (6 bases). Per germline, CDR1 LGHNA and CDR2 YSLEER. V shed 3 bases and J shed 7 bases, with 16 bases lying between them. The CDR3 consists of 15 residues. CDR3: CASSQSGMEGNEQFF. Here the CDR3 DNA reads TGCGCCAGCAGCCAGTCCGGGATGGAGGGAAATGAGCAGTTCTTC.

This clonotype appeared a few times. The chain joins TRBV9 to TRBJ2-2; D not resolved. Per germline, CDR1 SGDLS and CDR2 YYNGEE. CDR3 size: 11 residues. V shed 1 base and J shed 6 bases, with 1 base lying between them. The CDR3 loop reads CASSVSGELFF. In nucleotides, the CDR3 is TGTGCCAGCAGCGTATCCGGGGAGCTGTTTTTT.

The chain links TRBV7-2 to TRBJ2-1, with TRBD2 identical over 8 bases. V gave up 3 bases and J gave up 3 bases; unmatched junction bases: 4. Germline CDR1 reads SGHTA; CDR2 reads FQGNSA. The CDR3 loop spans 15 amino acids. In DNA, the CDR3 is TGTGCCAGCAGCTTCGGGACTAGTTTCTACAATGAGCAGTTCTTC. Its protein product is CASSFGTSFYNEQFF.

The chain couples TRBV7-9 to TRBJ1-2; a weak D match, TRBD1 (6 bases). Trimming stripped 0 bases from V and 3 bases from J, with 14 bases between. Germline V gives CDR1 SEHNR, CDR2 FQNEAQ (reference sequence). The CDR3 is 16 residues long. As DNA, the CDR3 is TGTGCCAGCAGCTTAGCGGAGGGGGGCGAATACTATGGCTACACCTTC. Its translation is CASSLAEGGEYYGYTF. Full variable domain (remainder filled in from reference TRBV7-9 and TRBJ1-2): DTGVSQNPRHKITKRGQNVTFRCDPISEHNRLYWYRQTLGQGPEFLTYFQNEAQLEKSRLLSDRFSAERPKGSFSTLEIQRTEQGDSAMYLCASSLAEGGEYYGYTFGSGTRLTVV.

The genes are TRBV30 and TRBJ2-2, with a weak D call TRBD1 (7 bases). Germline CDR1 reads GTSNPN; CDR2 reads SVGIG (reference sequence). Trimming shortened V by 0 bases and J by 3 bases, and 14 bases separated the two germline ends. The CDR3 extends over 16 amino acids. The DNA for the CDR3 is TGTGCCTGGAGTGTACAGGGGTGGAGGGACACCGGGGAGCTGTTTTTT. It specifies CAWSVQGWRDTGELFF. Full variable domain (rest looked up from reference TRBV30 and TRBJ2-2): SQTIHQWPATLVQPVGSPLSLECTVEGTSNPNLYWYRQAAGRGLQLLFYSVGIGQISSEVPQNLSASRPQDRQFILSSKKLLLSDSGFYLCAWSVQGWRDTGELFFGEGSRLTVL.

This clonotype was recorded a few times. The V call is TRBV9, the J call TRBJ2-1, with a weak D call TRBD2 (5 bases). The CDR3 runs to 13 residues. V lost 5 bases to trimming and J lost 2 bases, with 8 bases between them. In germline, CDR1 is SGDLS, CDR2 YYNGEE. The CDR3 DNA reads as TGTGCCAGCAGTGAGGGAACCTACAATGAGCAGTTCTTC. Its protein is CASSEGTYNEQFF.

V and J are TRBV19 and TRBJ1-1; D unclear. The CDR3 has 14 amino acids. The germline CDR1 and CDR2 sequences are LNHDA and SQIVND (reference sequence). Trimming took off 3 bases at V and 0 bases at J, with 8 bases between the two ends. The CDR3 is CASSIGQLNTEAFF. The CDR3 region has the DNA TGTGCCAGTAGTATCGGGCAGTTGAACACTGAAGCTTTCTTT.

This clonotype occurred a few times. The chain recombines TRBV12-3 or TRBV12-4 with TRBJ2-2, with D unresolved. The CDR3 covers 14 residues. V was pared by 5 bases and J by 3 bases, with 10 bases between. The CDR3 bases are TGTGCCAGCAGTACCTACAGAGACACCGGGGAGCTGTTTTTT. It is translated as CASSTYRDTGELFF.

There are a few counts of this clonotype. The chain couples TRBV29-1 to TRBJ2-1, with a possible D match to TRBD1 (5 bases). The CDR3 sequence is 16 residues long. The germline CDR1 and CDR2 sequences are SQVTM and ANQGSEA. V was pared by 3 bases and J by 2 bases, with 17 bases between. CDR3 sequence: CSVDDAQKGAYNEQFF. CDR3 nucleotide sequence: TGCAGCGTTGATGATGCGCAGAAAGGGGCCTACAATGAGCAGTTCTTC.

This clonotype was found a few times. The V and J genes are TRBV4-3 and TRBJ1-1; no definite D call. The CDR3 extends over 14 amino acids. Deletions cut 0 bases from V and 4 bases from J, with 9 bases between. The germline CDR1 and CDR2 sequences are LGHNA and YSLEER. The CDR3, as DNA: TGCGCCAGCAGCCAAGATGCCCCGGGCACTGAAGCTTTCTTT. It translates to CASSQDAPGTEAFF.

The rearrangement joins TRBV25-1 to TRBJ1-1, with D unresolved. Trimming removed 6 bases from V and 5 bases from J, with 16 bases in between. The CDR3 is 14 residues long. CDR1 MGHDK and CDR2 SYGVNS come from the germline V gene. CDR3 sequence reads: CASSPPSVGTEAFF. The DNA of the CDR3 is TGTGCCAGCAGCCCCCCGTCGGTCGGGACTGAAGCTTTCTTT.

This clonotype came up a few times. This chain's CDR3 is CASRGELAGPDTQYF. The CDR3 coding sequence is TGTGCCAGCCGAGGGGAACTAGCGGGGCCAGATACGCAGTATTTT. J is TRBJ2-3 and V is TRBV6-1, with TRBD2 matching over 10 bases. The CDR3 is made up of 15 amino acids. From germline, CDR1 is MNHNS and CDR2 SASEGT. V gave up 8 bases and J gave up 4 bases; unmatched junction bases: 9.

This chain uses TRBV9 with TRBJ2-1; weak D call: TRBD1 (5 bases). The CDR3 spans 13 residues. V shed 3 bases and J shed 9 bases, with 13 bases lying between them. Germline CDR1 is SGDLS and CDR2 is YYNGEE. CDR3 in amino acids: CASSAPRDGEQFF. Here the CDR3 DNA reads TGTGCCAGCAGCGCGCCCAGGGATGGTGAGCAGTTCTTC.

The chain carries TRBV5-1 and TRBJ2-1; 12 bases match TRBD2. The CDR3 runs 15 residues. The V gene's germline CDR1 is SGHRS and CDR2 YFSETQ. J lost 10 bases, V lost 4 bases, and 9 bases had no gene match. CDR3 protein: CASSLTSGGLPEQFF. DNA for the CDR3: TGCGCCAGCAGCCTAACTAGCGGGGGGCTCCCCGAGCAGTTCTTC.

The chain is built from TRBV6-2 or TRBV6-3 and TRBJ2-7, with D uncertain. Between the trimmed V and J ends, which lost 7 bases and 7 bases, there was a span of 17 bases. Per the germline V gene, CDR1 is MNHEY and CDR2 is SVGEGT. This CDR3 has 13 amino acids. In nucleotides, the CDR3 is TGTGCCAGCACCCTAGAAGGGCCGGGTGAGCAGTACTTC. Its protein is CASTLEGPGEQYF.

This clonotype has only a few counts. This rearrangement joins TRBV15 to TRBJ1-2; D gene uncertain. Germline V gene sequence: CDR1 LNHNV, CDR2 YYDKDF (reference sequence). CDR3 length: 13 residues. The V end was cut by 3 bases, the J end by 4 bases, with 9 bases between. The CDR3 DNA reads TGTGCCACCAGCAGCCGACACAGCTATGGCTACACCTTC. This encodes CATSSRHSYGYTF.

The sample holds a few counts of this clonotype. The V call is TRBV18, the J call TRBJ2-1, with TRBD2 matching 13 bases. The germline gives CDR1 KGHSH, CDR2 LQKENI. CDR3 length equals 16 residues. Unmatched junction bases numbered 6, after V lost 5 bases and J lost 5 bases. The CDR3 sequence is CASSSGTSGIDNEQFF. The CDR3 DNA follows: TGTGCCAGCTCATCCGGGACTAGCGGGATAGACAATGAGCAGTTCTTC.

There are a few counts of this clonotype. The chain has TRBV20-1 and TRBJ2-3, with D possibly TRBD2 on 6 matching bases. This CDR3 is 16 amino acids long. Germline V CDR1 and CDR2: DFQATT, SNEGSKA (reference sequence). V lost 0 bases to trimming and J lost 4 bases, with 17 bases between them. This CDR3 reads CSARDLAGKDADTQYF. CDR3 nucleotides: TGCAGTGCTAGAGATCTGGCGGGAAAGGACGCAGATACGCAGTATTTT.

This clonotype appeared a few times. The genes are TRBV6-1 and TRBJ2-2; D unclear. Germline V CDR1 and CDR2: MNHNS, SASEGT. This CDR3 spans 11 amino acids. V was shortened by 6 bases and J by 4 bases, with 3 bases between the two germline ends. The DNA of the CDR3 is TGTGCCAGCAGGGTCACCGGGGAGCTGTTTTTT. Translating it yields CASRVTGELFF.